The 21 T cell receptor beta chains in this list originate from one sample, sequenced in a study of shared clonotypes between healthy human individuals (dated by TCRdb to 2020 to 2021). The protocol used for the library was the immunoSEQ multiplex PCR assay. The immuneACCESS repertoire file appears here via TCRdb, limited to in-frame rearrangements. These files lack a portion of the clones; in checked studies, under half of the deficit traces to unresolved V genes, and the cause of the others is not known. The sample data list some 95,000 clones, and about 68% of these were observed just once. Over 35% of the sample lies in the top ten. What was sequenced was memory CD8+ T cells sorted from blood. This specimen's cell subset or site label, per the study, means: CD45RO+ cells pooled with CCR7-negative TemRA cells. The origin of the receptors is a man aged 25-45 years in good health.

This clone was recorded a few times. The rearrangement joins TRBV30 to TRBJ2-5; 7 bases fit TRBD2. Per the germline V gene, CDR1 is GTSNPN and CDR2 is SVGIG (reference sequence). This CDR3 is 14 amino acids long. V trimming: 5 bases; J trimming: 1 base; junction bases outside the gene matches: 7. The CDR3 is CAWAREAGQETQYF. The CDR3 DNA reads TGTGCCTGGGCCCGGGAGGCGGGCCAAGAGACCCAGTACTTC. The full variable domain, with the rest looked up from reference TRBV30 and TRBJ2-5, is SQTIHQWPATLVQPVGSPLSLECTVEGTSNPNLYWYRQAAGRGLQLLFYSVGIGQISSEVPQNLSASRPQDRQFILSSKKLLLSDSGFYLCAWAREAGQETQYFGPGTRLLVL.

The chain links TRBV28 to TRBJ1-1; possible D gene TRBD1, 5 bases. There are 14 residues in the CDR3. The germline V gene has CDR1 MDHEN and CDR2 SYDVKM. V shed 2 bases and J shed 11 bases, with 18 bases lying between them. Here the CDR3 DNA reads TGTGCCAGCAGTTTAATCTTTCATCAGGGAAAGGCTTTCTTT. Translation: CASSLIFHQGKAFF.

The chain uses TRBV30 and TRBJ1-1; D uncertain. CDR3 size: 14 residues. Germline values: CDR1 GTSNPN, CDR2 SVGIG (reference sequence). The ends were cut back, 0 bases at V and 1 base at J, with 9 bases in the middle. CDR3 DNA sequence: TGTGCCTGGAGTGTGGGTACGGGGAACACTGAAGCTTTCTTT. This sequence encodes CAWSVGTGNTEAFF.

This sequence joins TRBV4-1 and TRBJ2-7, with 7 positions matching TRBD2. From germline, CDR1 is MGHRA and CDR2 YSYEKL. V trimming: 0 bases; J trimming: 3 bases; junction bases outside the gene matches: 5. This CDR3 has 15 residues. As DNA, the CDR3 is TGCGCCAGCAGCCAAGATTGGGAGGGATACTACGAGCAGTACTTC. It translates to CASSQDWEGYYEQYF.

J is TRBJ2-1 and V is TRBV5-4; TRBD1 agrees at 7 bases. The CDR3 sequence is 15 residues long. From germline, CDR1 is SGHNT and CDR2 YYREEE (reference sequence). V lost 3 bases to trimming and J lost 8 bases; unmatched junction nucleotides: 11. CDR3 nucleotide sequence: TGTGCCAGCAGCTCCCGAGACAGGGTTGGGGATGAGCAGTTCTTC. Translated, it gives CASSSRDRVGDEQFF.

The count of this clone is one. The J gene is TRBJ2-4, the V gene TRBV5-6; TRBD1 agrees at 7 bases. Trimming cost V 0 bases and J 5 bases; bases outside gene matches: 8. Per germline, CDR1 SGHDT and CDR2 YYEEEE. The CDR3 length is 16 residues. The CDR3 nucleotides are TGTGCCAGCAGCTTGGTGGGACAGATAACCCAAAACATTCAGTACTTC. This encodes CASSLVGQITQNIQYF.

The chain has TRBV18 and TRBJ2-7; tentative D call: TRBD1 (5 bases). This CDR3 is built from 13 residues. The V gene lost 5 bases and the J gene lost 5 bases, with 13 bases spanning the gap. Germline V gives CDR1 KGHSH, CDR2 LQKENI. As DNA, the CDR3 is TGTGCCAGCTCATGGGGCAGGAAGGACGAGCAGTACTTC. Protein sequence: CASSWGRKDEQYF.

The chain joins TRBV25-1 to TRBJ2-7, with 8 bases identical to TRBD2. V dropped 1 base and J dropped 5; count of bases not matched to a gene: 13. From germline, CDR1 is MGHDK and CDR2 SYGVNS. The CDR3 consists of 17 residues. The CDR3 loop is CASSESGGGLFPHEQYF. DNA of the CDR3: TGTGCCAGCAGTGAATCGGGGGGGGGTTTGTTCCCCCACGAGCAGTACTTC.

This clone showed up just once. The chain links TRBV7-7 to TRBJ2-1; D is ambiguous. V gave up 5 bases and J gave up 4 bases, with 15 bases separating them. This CDR3 region has 15 residues. Looked up from germline, CDR1 is SSHAT and CDR2 is FNYEAQ (reference sequence). The chain's CDR3 is CASSPALGSYNEQFF. The DNA of the CDR3 is TGTGCCAGCAGCCCGGCGTTGGGGTCTTACAATGAGCAGTTCTTC.

At least ten counts were recorded for this clone. V gene TRBV30 combines with J gene TRBJ2-1, with TRBD2 identical over 9 bases. The V segment lost 0 bases and the J segment 4 bases; nucleotides outside the gene matches: 4. The CDR3 spans 15 residues. The germline gives CDR1 GTSNPN, CDR2 SVGIG (reference sequence). CDR3 DNA sequence: TGTGCCTGGAGTGTAATTGCGGGAGGGTACAATGAGCAGTTCTTC. It codes for CAWSVIAGGYNEQFF.

The chain has TRBV11-3 and TRBJ2-2; D unresolved. Per germline, CDR1 SGHNT and CDR2 YENEEA. Trimming shortened V by 5 bases and J by 6 bases, and 16 bases separated the two germline ends. This CDR3 spans 15 amino acids. This CDR3 reads CASSPRSPMPGELFF. In nucleotides, the CDR3 is TGTGCCAGCAGCCCTCGGAGCCCGATGCCCGGGGAGCTGTTTTTT.

As for this clone: Other DNA variants within this sample encode the same CDR3. The gene calls are TRBV28 and TRBJ2-7, with D unclear. Germline values: CDR1 MDHEN, CDR2 SYDVKM. V was pared by 5 bases and J by 3 bases, with 5 bases between. The CDR3 loop spans 11 amino acids. In DNA form, the CDR3 reads TGTGCCAGCAGTCTCTTCTACGAGCAGTACTTC. Translating gives CASSLFYEQYF.

The chain is built from TRBV6-5 and TRBJ2-5; 9 positions match TRBD2. V dropped 0 bases and J dropped 2; count of bases not matched to a gene: 4. The CDR3 runs to 16 residues. Germline V CDR1 and CDR2: MNHEY, SVGAGI. Here the CDR3 DNA reads TGTGCCAGCAGTTACTCGTGGCGGGAGGGGCAAGAGACCCAGTACTTC. Amino acids: CASSYSWREGQETQYF.

The chain combines TRBV5-5 with TRBJ2-7; TRBD1 agrees at 8 bases. J gave up 6 bases and V 2 bases, and 13 bases lay outside the gene matches. The germline CDR1 and CDR2 sequences are SGHKS and YYEKEE (reference sequence). The CDR3 consists of 16 residues. The CDR3 nucleotides read TGTGCCAGCAGCTTTAGGACAGGGTATGGGGATAGCGAGCAGTACTTC. Its protein is CASSFRTGYGDSEQYF.

The V call is TRBV6-1, the J call TRBJ2-7; 10 bases are shared with TRBD2. V lost 0 bases to trimming and J lost 3 bases; unmatched junction nucleotides: 8. The CDR3 has 17 residues. Germline V CDR1 and CDR2: MNHNS, SASEGT. This CDR3 is CASSEALAGEPFYEQYF. The CDR3 coding sequence is TGTGCCAGCAGTGAAGCGCTAGCGGGAGAACCCTTCTACGAGCAGTACTTC.

A note on this clone: The junction does not match germline at one end; this may be a read error. The rearrangement uses TRBV7-8 and TRBJ2-7; possibly TRBD2 for D (6 bases). In germline, CDR1 is SGHVS, CDR2 FQNEAQ. The CDR3 runs to 14 residues. The CDR3 region has the DNA TGTGCCAGCAGCTTAGTAACGGGAGAGGGGAAAATGGACTTC. It encodes CASSLVTGEGKMDF.

This chain connects TRBV11-1 to TRBJ1-5, with D possibly being TRBD1 (5 bases). Germline loops: CDR1 SGHAT, CDR2 FQDESV (reference sequence). The CDR3 length is 14 residues. Between the trimmed V and J ends, which lost 5 bases and 7 bases, there was a span of 15 bases. This CDR3 is CASSHGGFGQPQHF. The CDR3, as DNA: TGTGCCAGCAGCCACGGGGGGTTTGGACAGCCCCAGCATTTT.

The chain is built from TRBV25-1 and TRBJ2-2; D is unresolved. Germline CDR1 reads MGHDK; CDR2 reads SYGVNS. The CDR3 sequence is 14 residues long. V was clipped by 1 base and J by 5 bases, with 8 bases between them. The CDR3 is CASSESKFTGELFF. CDR3 bases: TGTGCCAGCAGTGAATCTAAGTTTACCGGGGAGCTGTTTTTT.

The chain couples TRBV10-3 to TRBJ2-1; weak D call: TRBD2 (6 bases). The germline V and J ends were trimmed by 0 bases and 4 bases, with 10 bases remaining between them. Per germline, CDR1 ENHRY and CDR2 SYGVKD. This CDR3 region has 15 residues. This chain's CDR3 is CAISESLAEYNEQFF. CDR3 DNA sequence: TGTGCCATCAGTGAGTCTTTAGCGGAATACAATGAGCAGTTCTTC.

V and J are TRBV18 and TRBJ2-7, with no clear D. CDR3 size: 16 residues. Per germline, CDR1 KGHSH and CDR2 LQKENI. V lost 3 bases and J lost 2, with 17 bases in between. DNA of the CDR3: TGTGCCAGCTCACCCCAACCTGGACCTCAGGCCTACGAGCAGTACTTC. This encodes CASSPQPGPQAYEQYF.

The genes are TRBV28 and TRBJ1-4; possibly TRBD1 for D (5 bases). Trimming cost V 6 bases and J 4 bases, with 15 bases left between them. CDR3 length equals 15 residues. CDR1 and CDR2 (germline): MDHEN, SYDVKM. The CDR3 sequence is CASRDAGTGNEKLFF. The CDR3 region has the DNA TGTGCCAGCAGAGACGCCGGGACGGGTAATGAAAAACTGTTTTTT. The full variable domain, in which reference TRBV28 and TRBJ1-4 provide the parts outside the CDR3, is DVKVTQSSRYLVKRTGEKVFLECVQDMDHENMFWYRQDPGLGLRLIYFSYDVKMKEKGDIPEGYSVSREKKERFSLILESASTNQTSMYLCASRDAGTGNEKLFFGSGTQLSVL.